This TCR beta chain was sequenced for a study of blood T cell repertoires in COVID-19. Using immunoSEQ multiplex PCR, the repertoire was profiled, and TCRdb retains in-frame clones only, with some absent. The sample has about 150,000 clones; under 90% are singletons. The germline V gene has CDR1 MNHEY and CDR2 SVGEGT. The CDR3 sequence is 14 residues long. Trimming removed 4 bases from V and 3 bases from J, with 12 bases in between. This sequence was found in a human donor in a cohort sampled during active COVID-19. The rearrangement links TRBV6-2 or TRBV6-3 to TRBJ1-1; possible D gene TRBD1, 6 bases. The sample taken for sequencing was peripheral blood. The CDR3: CASSSRDTYTEAFF. For the CDR3, the DNA is TGTGCCAGCAGTTCCCGGGACACCTACACTGAAGCTTTCTTT.